This T cell receptor (beta chain) came from a study of patients and donors after allogeneic stem cell transplantation. TCRdb recomputed calls from the RT-PCR reads with MiXCR, one row per CDR3 protein. Here the sample spans under 200,000 distinct CDR3 sequences, around 28% being singletons. The CDR3 spans 14 residues. From germline, CDR1 is KGHSH and CDR2 LQKENI. V trimming: 3 bases; J trimming: 7 bases; junction bases outside the gene matches: 8. This clonotype was seen only a few times. Sequencing input: blood, either unsorted or a sorted T cell fraction (not recorded which). This receptor was taken from a human donor who was either an allogeneic HSCT recipient or a stem cell or donor lymphocyte infusion donor (not recorded which). It is not recorded whose cells these are; they may come from a transplant donor. The J gene is TRBJ1-1, the V gene TRBV18, with TRBD1 matching 7 bases. Here the CDR3 DNA reads TGTGCCAGCTCACCGACGACAGGGAATGTTGAAGCTTTCTTT. Translation gives CASSPTTGNVEAFF.